This entry lists 26 T cell receptor beta chains sequenced from one sample in a study of T cells in Graves' hyperthyroidism and ophthalmopathy. RNA transcripts yielded amplified TCR beta CDR3 regions. The TCR CDR3 was amplified in a first-round RT-PCR using the HTBI primer set. A single record per CDR3 protein comes from TCRdb applying MiXCR to the multiplex PCR reads. The repertoire holds 700,000 or so distinct CDR3 sequences, 16% seen once, with approximately 8.4% in the top ten. Sequencing input: blood. The receptors here all came from a man in his late teens or twenties with Graves' hyperthyroidism.

This clonotype was counted many times. J is TRBJ2-3 and V is TRBV20-1; 8 nucleotides align to TRBD2. Germline V gene sequence: CDR1 DFQATT, CDR2 SNEGSKA (reference sequence). This CDR3 is 17 amino acids long. V lost 0 bases and J lost 2; bases outside the gene matches: 10. The CDR3 spells CSARDGELAGFTDTQYF. CDR3 DNA: TGCAGTGCTAGAGATGGGGAATTAGCGGGATTCACAGATACGCAGTATTTT.

The chain links TRBV7-9 to TRBJ2-1, with D possibly being TRBD2 (6 bases). Trimming shortened V by 5 bases and J by 4 bases, and 21 bases separated the two germline ends. Germline V gene data show CDR1 as SEHNR and CDR2 as FQNEAQ (reference sequence). This CDR3 spans 17 amino acids. The CDR3 region has the DNA TGTGCCAGCAGCCCAAAGGCGGCGGGGAGGTTATACAATGAGCAGTTCTTC. It yields the protein CASSPKAAGRLYNEQFF.

The J gene is TRBJ2-7, the V gene TRBV7-3, with a tentative D call TRBD1 (6 bases). This CDR3 spans 16 amino acids. V was trimmed by 8 bases and J by 4 bases, leaving 24 bases between them. Germline CDR1 and CDR2: SGHTA and FQGTGA. CDR3 residues: CASGEGEQGTLYEQYF. CDR3 in DNA: TGTGCCAGCGGCGAAGGTGAACAGGGCACCCTATACGAGCAGTACTTC.

This clonotype was seen repeatedly, ten times or more. The J gene is TRBJ2-1, the V gene TRBV20-1; either TRBD1 or TRBD2 may supply D (5 bases each). The CDR3 runs 9 residues. Germline V lookup: CDR1 DFQATT, CDR2 SNEGSKA (reference sequence). The CDR3 sequence is CRGTSEQFF. CDR3 DNA: TGCAGGGGGACCTCGGAGCAGTTCTTC.

This clonotype came up many times. The V gene is TRBV7-6, the J gene TRBJ2-2; D is unclear. The CDR3 extends over 14 amino acids. V lost 1 base and J 4 bases, leaving 7 bases between the germline ends. Germline V CDR1 and CDR2: SGHVS, FNYEAQ. DNA of the CDR3: TGTGCCAGCAGCTTAGGATGGGGCACCGGGGAGCTGTTTTTT. Translated, it gives CASSLGWGTGELFF.

The rearrangement links TRBV4-1 to TRBJ2-7; D gene ambiguous. The germline CDR1 and CDR2 sequences are MGHRA and YSYEKL. This CDR3 contains 16 residues. The V gene lost 0 bases and the J gene lost 6 bases, with 18 bases spanning the gap. CDR3 protein: CASSQDHGPTTGEQYF. The CDR3 coding sequence is TGCGCCAGCAGCCAAGATCACGGGCCTACCACCGGCGAGCAGTACTTC.

The J gene is TRBJ2-7, the V gene TRBV28; 12 bases fit TRBD2. Germline V CDR1 and CDR2: MDHEN, SYDVKM. This CDR3 spans 15 amino acids. Unmatched junction bases numbered 7, after V lost 5 bases and J lost 5 bases. For the CDR3, the DNA is TGTGCCAGCAGTACCCGACTAGCGGGAGCGGACGAGCAGTACTTC. Translation: CASSTRLAGADEQYF.

This clonotype was picked up many times. This chain connects TRBV27 to TRBJ2-3, with TRBD2 matching 8 bases. CDR3 length: 13 residues. Trimming took 5 bases from V and 8 from J; bases not matched to a gene: 6. CDR1 is MNHEY and CDR2 is SMNVEV in the germline V gene (reference sequence). CDR3 sequence reads: CASSRGGVGTQYF. CDR3 nucleotide sequence: TGTGCCAGCAGTCGGGGGGGCGTAGGTACGCAGTATTTT.

The chain combines TRBV5-1 with TRBJ1-1, with 7 positions matching TRBD1. The CDR3 consists of 16 residues. The germline V gene has CDR1 SGHRS and CDR2 YFSETQ. V lost 0 bases, J lost 4 bases, and 9 bases stayed unmatched. The CDR3 spells CASSLGGQVPSTEAFF. The CDR3 DNA sequence: TGCGCCAGCAGCTTGGGAGGACAGGTCCCTTCCACTGAAGCTTTCTTT.

This clonotype has a count of ten or more. V is TRBV28 and J is TRBJ1-5; no reliable D call. This CDR3 region has 10 residues. The germline V gene encodes CDR1 MDHEN and CDR2 SYDVKM. Trimming removed 5 bases at V and 4 bases at J, with 0 bases between. The CDR3 DNA reads TGTGCCAGCAGTAATCAGCCCCAGCATTTT. Protein: CASSNQPQHF. Filled out from reference TRBV28 and TRBJ1-5, the complete variable domain reads DVKVTQSSRYLVKRTGEKVFLECVQDMDHENMFWYRQDPGLGLRLIYFSYDVKMKEKGDIPEGYSVSREKKERFSLILESASTNQTSMYLCASSNQPQHFGDGTRLSIL.

This clonotype was detected many times. V gene TRBV24-1 combines with J gene TRBJ2-2; 9 bases align to TRBD2. J gave up 4 bases and V 9 bases, and 11 bases lay outside the gene matches. The CDR3 covers 16 residues. The germline V gene encodes CDR1 KGHDR and CDR2 SFDVKD. DNA for the CDR3: TGTGCCACCGGTGGCGGGAGGGCCCTCGTCACCGGGGAGCTGTTTTTT. Encoded protein: CATGGGRALVTGELFF.

This clonotype was seen a few times. The CDR3 coding sequence is TGTGCCAGCAGTTTCCGGGAGTCAGCCCAAGTTAGGACCTACGAGCAGTACTTC. It codes for CASSFRESAQVRTYEQYF. The V and J genes are TRBV27 and TRBJ2-7; possible D gene TRBD2, 6 bases. Between the trimmed V and J ends, which lost 3 bases and 2 bases, there was a span of 23 bases. The CDR3 is 18 residues long. From germline, CDR1 is MNHEY and CDR2 SMNVEV (reference sequence).

This clonotype was counted a few times. J is TRBJ2-7 and V is TRBV19; 7 bases are shared with TRBD2. Germline CDR1 is LNHDA and CDR2 is SQIVND (reference sequence). V dropped 6 bases and J dropped 3; count of bases not matched to a gene: 2. The CDR3 is 12 residues long. The CDR3 DNA is TGTGCCAGTAGCGGGAGGCTCTACGAGCAGTACTTC. As protein: CASSGRLYEQYF.

This clonotype was found a few times. The chain joins TRBV27 to TRBJ2-7, with TRBD2 matching 9 bases. The CDR3 has 15 amino acids. With V trimmed by 2 bases and J by 3 bases, 5 bases remained unmatched. The germline V gene has CDR1 MNHEY and CDR2 SMNVEV (reference sequence). The CDR3 DNA sequence: TGTGCCAGCAGTTTAGTCGCAGCGGGAGGCTACGAGCAGTACTTC. Translating it yields CASSLVAAGGYEQYF.

A few counts support this clonotype. Germline is not matched at one junction end, which may reflect a read error. This chain uses TRBV10-3 with TRBJ2-3, with D unclear. The CDR3 contains 16 residues. Germline CDR1 reads ENHRY; CDR2 reads SYGVKD. CDR3 in DNA: TGTACCATCAGTGAGTACCCAGTATTGGCCACAGATACGCAGTATTTT. It is translated as CTISEYPVLATDTQYF.

The chain employs TRBV20-1 and TRBJ1-1, with D possibly TRBD1 on 6 matching bases. The CDR3 consists of 16 residues. Per the germline V gene, CDR1 is DFQATT and CDR2 is SNEGSKA (reference sequence). V lost 2 bases and J lost 8, with 24 bases in between. As DNA, the CDR3 is TGCAGTGCTAGACCCACCAGTTTGGGCAGGGGTTCCGAAGCTTTCTTT. Protein: CSARPTSLGRGSEAFF.

This sequence joins TRBV27 and TRBJ2-7; D perhaps matches TRBD2 (5 bases). V lost 4 bases to trimming and J lost 6 bases, with 13 bases between them. This CDR3 is built from 13 residues. Germline CDR1 reads MNHEY; CDR2 reads SMNVEV (reference sequence). The CDR3 DNA sequence: TGTGCCAGCAGTTCCGGGATGGGGATCGAGCAGTACTTC. Its translation: CASSSGMGIEQYF.

This clonotype turned up a few times. The chain links TRBV5-5 to TRBJ2-7; 9 bases align to TRBD1. V trimming: 5 bases; J trimming: 3 bases; junction bases outside the gene matches: 9. Per the germline V gene, CDR1 is SGHKS and CDR2 is YYEKEE (reference sequence). The CDR3 runs 15 residues. The CDR3 region has the DNA TGTGCCAGCAGGCCAATTCCGGGACAGGGCTACGAGCAGTACTTC. It encodes CASRPIPGQGYEQYF.

Ten or more counts support this clonotype. The CDR3 region is CSALGTSGLTGELFF. The CDR3 DNA reads as TGCAGTGCTTTGGGGACTAGCGGGCTCACCGGGGAGCTGTTTTTT. J is TRBJ2-2 and V is TRBV20-1, with 12 positions matching TRBD2. Germline assignment: CDR1 DFQATT and CDR2 SNEGSKA (reference sequence). CDR3 length: 15 amino acids. Trimming took 5 bases from V and 4 from J; bases not matched to a gene: 5.

This clonotype was seen ten or more times. This chain uses TRBV12-3 or TRBV12-4 with TRBJ2-5; the D gene is possibly TRBD2 (6 bases). This CDR3 region has 15 residues. The ends were cut back, 2 bases at V and 5 bases at J, with 15 bases in the middle. The CDR3 spells CASSLRLRDSETQYF. In nucleotides, the CDR3 is TGTGCCAGCAGTTTACGCTTGCGGGATTCTGAGACCCAGTACTTC.

The sample holds a few counts of this clonotype. This sequence joins TRBV19 and TRBJ1-1; D is ambiguous. This CDR3 spans 15 amino acids. Trimming pared 1 base from V and 0 bases from J, leaving 9 bases between. Germline V CDR1 and CDR2: LNHDA, SQIVND (reference sequence). The CDR3: CASSIAHSMNTEAFF. CDR3 sequence (DNA): TGTGCCAGTAGTATAGCTCACAGCATGAACACTGAAGCTTTCTTT.

The sample holds a few counts of this clonotype. At one of its ends the junction is not consistent with the germline gene, which may arise from a read error. The chain links TRBV6-1 to TRBJ2-4; 7 bases are a match to TRBD2. Germline CDR1 MNHNS, CDR2 SASEGT. This CDR3 is built from 13 residues. The CDR3 DNA follows: TGTGCCAGCAGCGAAGGACTAGTAAACATTCAGTACTTC. It translates to CASSEGLVNIQYF.

This chain uses TRBV20-1 with TRBJ2-5, with 8 bases aligning to TRBD2. With V trimmed by 3 bases and J by 5 bases, 5 bases remained unmatched. This CDR3 has 13 amino acids. Germline V CDR1 and CDR2: DFQATT, SNEGSKA (reference sequence). The CDR3 DNA is TGCAGTGCTAGGGTCAGCGGGAGTGAGACCCAGTACTTC. This gives the protein CSARVSGSETQYF.

The chain recombines TRBV7-3 with TRBJ2-1; weak D call: TRBD2 (6 bases). The length of the CDR3 is 13 residues. V was clipped by 5 bases and J by 7 bases, with 12 bases between them. In germline, CDR1 is SGHTA, CDR2 FQGTGA. The DNA for the CDR3 is TGTGCCAGCAGCCCGCGTGGGGGGAATGAGCAGTTCTTC. This encodes CASSPRGGNEQFF.

This chain joins TRBV20-1 and TRBJ2-1; 9 bases are a match to TRBD2. The J call may not be correct, given that the DNA end is closer to TRBJ2-7. The CDR3 contains 16 residues. The V gene's germline CDR1 is DFQATT and CDR2 SNEGSKA (reference sequence). The CDR3 coding sequence is TGCAGTGCTAGTCAACTAGCGGGCCTAAATTACAATGAGCAGTACTTC. Encoded protein: CSASQLAGLNYNEQYF.

V gene TRBV24-1 combines with J gene TRBJ1-5; D remains ambiguous. Deletions cut 4 bases from V and 5 bases from J, with 5 bases between. Germline V gene lookup returns CDR1 KGHDR and CDR2 SFDVKD. The CDR3 contains 12 residues. The CDR3 spells CATSDRDQPQHF. CDR3 sequence (DNA): TGTGCCACCAGTGACCGAGATCAGCCCCAGCATTTT.